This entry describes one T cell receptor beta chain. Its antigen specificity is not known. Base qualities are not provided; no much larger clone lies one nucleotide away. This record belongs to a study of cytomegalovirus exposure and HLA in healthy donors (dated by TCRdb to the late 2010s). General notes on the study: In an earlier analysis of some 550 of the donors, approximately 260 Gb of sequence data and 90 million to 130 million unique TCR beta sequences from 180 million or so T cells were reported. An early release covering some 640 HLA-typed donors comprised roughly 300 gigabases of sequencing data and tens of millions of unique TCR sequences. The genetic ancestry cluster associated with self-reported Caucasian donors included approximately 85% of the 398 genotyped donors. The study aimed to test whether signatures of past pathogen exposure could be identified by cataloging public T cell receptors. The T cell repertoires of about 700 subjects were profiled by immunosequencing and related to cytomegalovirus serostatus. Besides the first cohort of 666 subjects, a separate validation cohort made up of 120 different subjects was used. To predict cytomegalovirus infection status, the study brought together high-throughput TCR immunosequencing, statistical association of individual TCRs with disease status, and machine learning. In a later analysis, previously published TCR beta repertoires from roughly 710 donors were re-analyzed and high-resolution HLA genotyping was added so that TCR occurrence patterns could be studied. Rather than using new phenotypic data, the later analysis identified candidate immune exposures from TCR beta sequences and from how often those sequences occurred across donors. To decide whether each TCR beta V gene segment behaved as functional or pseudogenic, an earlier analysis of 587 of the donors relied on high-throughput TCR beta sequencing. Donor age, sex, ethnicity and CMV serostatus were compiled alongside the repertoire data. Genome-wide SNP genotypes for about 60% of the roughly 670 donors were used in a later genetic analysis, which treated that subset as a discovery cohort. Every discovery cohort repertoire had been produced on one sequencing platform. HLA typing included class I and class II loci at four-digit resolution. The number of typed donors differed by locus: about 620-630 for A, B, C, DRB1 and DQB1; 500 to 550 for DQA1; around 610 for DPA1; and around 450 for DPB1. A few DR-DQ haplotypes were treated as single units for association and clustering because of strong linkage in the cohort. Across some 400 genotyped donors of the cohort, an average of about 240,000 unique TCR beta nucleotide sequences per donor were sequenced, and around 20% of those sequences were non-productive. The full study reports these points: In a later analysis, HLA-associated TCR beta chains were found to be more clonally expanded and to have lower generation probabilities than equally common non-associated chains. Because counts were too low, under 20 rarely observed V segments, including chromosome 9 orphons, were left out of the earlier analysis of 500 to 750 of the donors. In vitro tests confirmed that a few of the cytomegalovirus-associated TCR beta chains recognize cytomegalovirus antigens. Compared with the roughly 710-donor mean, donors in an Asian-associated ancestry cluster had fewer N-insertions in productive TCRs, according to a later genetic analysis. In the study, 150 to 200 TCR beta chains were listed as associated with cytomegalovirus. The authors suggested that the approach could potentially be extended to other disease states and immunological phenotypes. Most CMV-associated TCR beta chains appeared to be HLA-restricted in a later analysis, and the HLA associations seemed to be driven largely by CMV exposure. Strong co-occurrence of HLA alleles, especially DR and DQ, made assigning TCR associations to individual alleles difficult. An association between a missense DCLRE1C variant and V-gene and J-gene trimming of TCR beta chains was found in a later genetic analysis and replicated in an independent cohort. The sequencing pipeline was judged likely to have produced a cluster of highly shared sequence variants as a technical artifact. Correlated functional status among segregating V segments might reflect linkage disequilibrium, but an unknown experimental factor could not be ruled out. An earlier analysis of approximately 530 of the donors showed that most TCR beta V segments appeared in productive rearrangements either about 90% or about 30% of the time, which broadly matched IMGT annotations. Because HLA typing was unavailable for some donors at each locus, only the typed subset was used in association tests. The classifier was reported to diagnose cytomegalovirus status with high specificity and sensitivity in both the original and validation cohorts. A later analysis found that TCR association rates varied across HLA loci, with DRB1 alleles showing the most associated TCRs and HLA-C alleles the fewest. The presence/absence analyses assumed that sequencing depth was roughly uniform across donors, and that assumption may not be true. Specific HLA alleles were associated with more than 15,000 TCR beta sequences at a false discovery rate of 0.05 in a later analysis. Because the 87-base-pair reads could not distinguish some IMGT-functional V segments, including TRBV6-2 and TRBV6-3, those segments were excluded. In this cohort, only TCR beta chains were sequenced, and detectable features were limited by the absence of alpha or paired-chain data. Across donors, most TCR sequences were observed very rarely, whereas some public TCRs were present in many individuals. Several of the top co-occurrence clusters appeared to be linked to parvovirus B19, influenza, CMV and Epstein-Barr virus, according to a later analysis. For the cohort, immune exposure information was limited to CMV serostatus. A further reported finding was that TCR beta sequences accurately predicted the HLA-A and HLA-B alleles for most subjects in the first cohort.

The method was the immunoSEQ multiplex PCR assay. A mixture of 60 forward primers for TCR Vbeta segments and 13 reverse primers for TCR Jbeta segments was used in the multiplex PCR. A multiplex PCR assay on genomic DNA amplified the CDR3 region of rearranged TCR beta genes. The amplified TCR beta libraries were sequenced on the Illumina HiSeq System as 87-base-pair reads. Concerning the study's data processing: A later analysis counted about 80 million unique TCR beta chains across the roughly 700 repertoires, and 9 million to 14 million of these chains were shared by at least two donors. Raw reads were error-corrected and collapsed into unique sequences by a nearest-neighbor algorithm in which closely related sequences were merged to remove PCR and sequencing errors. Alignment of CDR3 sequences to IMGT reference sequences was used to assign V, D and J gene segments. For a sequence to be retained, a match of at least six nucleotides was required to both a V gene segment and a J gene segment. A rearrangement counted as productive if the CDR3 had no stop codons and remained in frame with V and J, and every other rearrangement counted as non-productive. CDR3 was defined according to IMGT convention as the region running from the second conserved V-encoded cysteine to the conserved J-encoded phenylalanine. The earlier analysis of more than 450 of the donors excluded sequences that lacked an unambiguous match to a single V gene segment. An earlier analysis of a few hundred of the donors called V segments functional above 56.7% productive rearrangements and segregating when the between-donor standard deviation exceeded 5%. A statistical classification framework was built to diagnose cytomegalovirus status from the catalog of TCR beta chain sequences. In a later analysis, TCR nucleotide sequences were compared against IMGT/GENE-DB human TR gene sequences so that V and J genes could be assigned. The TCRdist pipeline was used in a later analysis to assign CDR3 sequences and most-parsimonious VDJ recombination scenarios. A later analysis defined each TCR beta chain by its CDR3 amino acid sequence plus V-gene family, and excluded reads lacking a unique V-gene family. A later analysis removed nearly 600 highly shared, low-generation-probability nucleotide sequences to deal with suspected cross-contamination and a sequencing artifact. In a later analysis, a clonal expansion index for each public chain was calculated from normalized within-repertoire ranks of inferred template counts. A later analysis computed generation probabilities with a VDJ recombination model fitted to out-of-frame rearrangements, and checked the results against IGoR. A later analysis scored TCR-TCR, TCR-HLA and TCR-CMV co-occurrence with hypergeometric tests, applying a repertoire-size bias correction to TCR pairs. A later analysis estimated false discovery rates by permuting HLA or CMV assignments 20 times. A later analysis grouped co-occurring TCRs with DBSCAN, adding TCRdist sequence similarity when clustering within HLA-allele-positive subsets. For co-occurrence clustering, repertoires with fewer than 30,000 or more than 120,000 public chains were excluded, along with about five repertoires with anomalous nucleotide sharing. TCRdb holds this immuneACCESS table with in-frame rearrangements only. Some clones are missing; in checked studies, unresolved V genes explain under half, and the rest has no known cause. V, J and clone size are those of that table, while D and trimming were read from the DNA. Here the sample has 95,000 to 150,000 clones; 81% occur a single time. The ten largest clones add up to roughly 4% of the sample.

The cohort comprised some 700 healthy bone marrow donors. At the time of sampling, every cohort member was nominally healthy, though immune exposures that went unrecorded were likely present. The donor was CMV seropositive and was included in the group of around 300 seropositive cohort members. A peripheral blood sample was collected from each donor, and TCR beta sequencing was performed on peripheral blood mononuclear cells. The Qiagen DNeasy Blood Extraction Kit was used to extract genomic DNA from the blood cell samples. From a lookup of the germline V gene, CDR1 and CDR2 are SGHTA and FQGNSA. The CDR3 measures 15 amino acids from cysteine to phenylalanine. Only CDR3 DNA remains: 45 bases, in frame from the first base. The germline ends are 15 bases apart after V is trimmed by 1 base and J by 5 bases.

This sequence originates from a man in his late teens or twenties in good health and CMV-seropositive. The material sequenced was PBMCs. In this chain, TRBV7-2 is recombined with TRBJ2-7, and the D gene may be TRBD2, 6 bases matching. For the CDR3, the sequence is CASSLVFGGINEQYF. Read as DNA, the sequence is TGTGCCAGCAGCTTAGTGTTTGGGGGGATCAACGAGCAGTACTTC.